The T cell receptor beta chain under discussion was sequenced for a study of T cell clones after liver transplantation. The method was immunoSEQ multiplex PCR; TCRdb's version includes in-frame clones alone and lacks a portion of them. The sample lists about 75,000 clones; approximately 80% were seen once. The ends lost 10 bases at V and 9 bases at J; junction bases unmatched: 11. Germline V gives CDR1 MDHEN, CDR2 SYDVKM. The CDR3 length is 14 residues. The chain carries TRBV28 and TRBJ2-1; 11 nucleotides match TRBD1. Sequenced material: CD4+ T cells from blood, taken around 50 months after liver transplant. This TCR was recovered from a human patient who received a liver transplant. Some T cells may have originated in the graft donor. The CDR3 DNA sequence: TGTGCCATCCACGGTGGGGGACAGGGGGTTGAGCAGTTCTTC. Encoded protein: CAIHGGGQGVEQFF.